A single sample gave rise to the 32 T cell receptor beta chains below, sequenced in a study of T cells in Graves' hyperthyroidism and ophthalmopathy. The TCR beta CDR3 regions underwent amplification using RNA transcripts as the source. TCR CDR3 regions were first amplified by RT-PCR with HTBI primers. TCRdb reprocessed the multiplex PCR reads via MiXCR and lists one record per CDR3 protein. The sample lists about 250,000 distinct CDR3 sequences, about 20% occurring once. The specimen was blood. These receptors were collected from a man in his thirties or forties with Graves' ophthalmopathy.

This sequence joins TRBV6-1 and TRBJ2-5; a possible D gene is TRBD1 (6 bases). Germline lookup yields CDR1 MNHNS and CDR2 SASEGT. This CDR3 has 14 amino acids. The V gene lost 7 bases and the J gene lost 5 bases, with 17 bases spanning the gap. CDR3 sequence: CASTPLGGGETQYF. CDR3 in DNA: TGTGCCAGCACCCCCCTTGGGGGCGGGGAGACCCAGTACTTC.

This chain links TRBV14 with TRBJ2-2, with D maybe TRBD1 (5 bases). Trimming left V 6 bases short and J 4 bases short, with 15 bases between. From germline, CDR1 is SGHDN and CDR2 FVKESK. The CDR3 covers 15 residues. The CDR3 reads CASSTSYRGTGELFF. CDR3 nucleotide sequence: TGTGCCAGCAGTACCTCCTATAGGGGCACCGGGGAGCTGTTTTTT.

The gene calls are TRBV2 and TRBJ1-6, with 10 bases lining up with TRBD1. The CDR3 has 16 amino acids. Germline CDR1 SNHLY, CDR2 FYNNEI. The J segment lost 8 bases and the V segment lost 6 bases, leaving 10 bases of the junction unmatched. The CDR3 region is CASSVDRGFVYSPLHF. CDR3 coding DNA: TGTGCCAGCAGCGTGGACAGGGGGTTTGTGTATTCACCCCTCCACTTT.

Points on this clonotype: A much larger clone is a single base away; this may be a read error. The chain carries TRBV24-1 and TRBJ1-4; 7 positions match TRBD1. Per germline, CDR1 KGHDR and CDR2 SFDVKD. The CDR3 is 15 residues long. CDR3: CATSENRGRGEILFF. In DNA, the CDR3 is TGTGCCACCAGTGAGAACAGGGGTCGAGGTGAAATACTGTTTTTT.

This clonotype was found many times. The chain combines TRBV30 with TRBJ2-1, with D possibly being TRBD2 (6 bases). This CDR3 region has 15 residues. Germline CDR1 GTSNPN, CDR2 SVGIG (reference sequence). The V end lost 1 base, the J end lost 5 bases, and 15 bases lay between the germline ends. CDR3 in amino acids: CAWSGEGRMDNEQFF. The CDR3 DNA is TGTGCCTGGAGTGGCGAAGGGAGGATGGACAATGAGCAGTTCTTC.

Concerning this clonotype: At one end, the junction sequence differs from germline, possibly due to a read error. The rearrangement links TRBV5-1 to TRBJ2-3, with 8 bases that match TRBD2. CDR3 size: 16 residues. Germline V gene lookup returns CDR1 SGHRS and CDR2 YFSETQ. CDR3 region: CASSEPAGVSTDTRYF. The DNA of the CDR3 is TGCGCCAGCAGCGAGCCAGCGGGAGTAAGCACAGATACGCGGTATTTT.

This clonotype was found a few times. V usage is TRBV30 and J usage is TRBJ1-1; the D is unclear. Germline V gene data show CDR1 as GTSNPN and CDR2 as SVGIG (reference sequence). The CDR3 spans 13 residues. V dropped 3 bases and J dropped 5 bases, with 13 bases sitting between them. The CDR3 region is CAWRTRLWTEAFF. The CDR3 nucleotides are TGTGCCTGGAGAACCCGTCTGTGGACTGAAGCTTTCTTT.

There are many counts of this clonotype. This chain links TRBV2 with TRBJ2-3, with TRBD2 identical over 8 bases. Germline V gene lookup returns CDR1 SNHLY and CDR2 FYNNEI. The CDR3 covers 16 residues. J lost 4 bases, V lost 6 bases, and 12 bases had no gene match. The CDR3 DNA sequence: TGTGCCAGCAGAACGGGAAGGACTAGCTTTTCAGATACGCAGTATTTT. The encoded protein is CASRTGRTSFSDTQYF.

The table lists this clonotype with a few counts. The CDR3 here is CASRGRTSTDTQYF. CDR3 nucleotide sequence: TGTGCCAGCAGGGGACGGACAAGCACAGATACGCAGTATTTT. The chain couples TRBV6-4 to TRBJ2-3; D tentatively fits TRBD1 or TRBD2 (5 bases each). CDR1 is MRHNA, CDR2 SNTAGT, per germline. The CDR3 length is 14 residues. Trimming shortened V by 6 bases and J by 0 bases, and 10 bases separated the two germline ends.

V is TRBV19 and J is TRBJ1-5, with unresolved D. Deletions cut 6 bases from V and 4 bases from J, with 16 bases between. CDR3 length: 15 residues. CDR1 is LNHDA, CDR2 SQIVND, per germline (reference sequence). CDR3 amino acids: CASRKDEGLNQPQHF. The CDR3 DNA sequence: TGTGCCAGTAGAAAGGATGAGGGATTGAATCAGCCCCAGCATTTT.

The chain carries TRBV29-1 and TRBJ2-3; no reliable D call. The V gene lost 4 bases and the J gene lost 0 bases, with 8 bases spanning the gap. CDR1 and CDR2 from the germline V gene are SQVTM and ANQGSEA. This CDR3 contains 13 residues. The DNA for the CDR3 is TGCAGCGTTGTTGCAGATAGCACAGATACGCAGTATTTT. It is translated as CSVVADSTDTQYF.

The V call is TRBV5-1, the J call TRBJ2-3, with D possibly matching TRBD1 (5 bases). The CDR3 loop spans 15 amino acids. Germline V gives CDR1 SGHRS, CDR2 YFSETQ. Trimming left V 0 bases short and J 2 bases short, with 10 bases between. CDR3 DNA: TGCGCCAGCAGCTTGGGGGGCTCATACACAGATACGCAGTATTTT. Protein: CASSLGGSYTDTQYF.

This chain joins TRBV5-6 and TRBJ2-1; either TRBD1 or TRBD2 may supply D (5 bases each). V was shortened by 6 bases and J by 9 bases, with 13 bases between the two germline ends. Germline-derived CDR1 and CDR2 are SGHDT and YYEEEE. The CDR3 extends over 12 amino acids. CDR3 nucleotides: TGTGCCAGCAACTGGGGGATGACTGAGCAGTTCTTC. Amino acid sequence: CASNWGMTEQFF.

The rearrangement uses TRBV19 and TRBJ2-2, with a possible D match to TRBD1 (6 bases). V lost 8 bases to trimming and J lost 7 bases, with 20 bases between them. The CDR3 has 15 residues. CDR1 is LNHDA and CDR2 is SQIVND in the germline V gene (reference sequence). The CDR3 nucleotides read TGTGCCAGTGAGGCCCGCGGGCCCAGGGGCGGGGAGCTGTTTTTT. It translates to CASEARGPRGGELFF. The whole variable domain, remainder taken from reference TRBV19 and TRBJ2-2, is DGGITQSPKYLFRKEGQNVTLSCEQNLNHDAMYWYRQDPGQGLRLIYYSQIVNDFQKGDIAEGYSVSREKKESFPLTVTSAQKNPTAFYLCASEARGPRGGELFFGEGSRLTVL.

There are a few counts of this clonotype. The V call is TRBV6-1, the J call TRBJ1-5, with 9 bases matching TRBD1. CDR3 length equals 15 residues. Germline lookup yields CDR1 MNHNS and CDR2 SASEGT. With V trimmed by 3 bases and J by 4 bases, 4 bases remained unmatched. The CDR3 sequence is CASSDPGQGNQPQHF. The CDR3 DNA is TGTGCCAGCAGTGATCCGGGACAGGGAAATCAGCCCCAGCATTTT.

This clonotype has only one observation. The CDR3 sequence is CASSPPRAGGPYNEQFF. The CDR3 DNA reads TGTGCCAGCTCACCACCTCGAGCGGGAGGACCCTACAATGAGCAGTTCTTC. The genes are TRBV18 and TRBJ2-1; 9 bases match TRBD2. Germline CDR1 reads KGHSH; CDR2 reads LQKENI. The CDR3 is made up of 17 amino acids. The ends lost 0 bases at V and 2 bases at J; junction bases unmatched: 5.

This clonotype was observed a handful of times. This chain connects TRBV5-1 to TRBJ2-1; weak D call: TRBD1 (9 bases). With 6 bases removed from V and 4 bases from J, the gap between germline ends came to 23 bases. Germline loops: CDR1 SGHRS, CDR2 YFSETQ. This CDR3 is built from 17 residues. For the CDR3, the DNA is TGCGCCAGCACTTCGACAGGGGGACTAGTTGAGTACAATGAGCAGTTCTTC. Residues: CASTSTGGLVEYNEQFF. Together with reference TRBV5-1 and TRBJ2-1, the CDR3 gives the full variable domain: KAGVTQTPRYLIKTRGQQVTLSCSPISGHRSVSWYQQTPGQGLQFLFEYFSETQRNKGNFPGRFSGRQFSNSRSEMNVSTLELGDSALYLCASTSTGGLVEYNEQFFGPGTRLTVL.

The rearrangement joins TRBV28 to TRBJ2-7; no firm D call. This CDR3 spans 13 amino acids. Germline-derived CDR1 and CDR2 are MDHEN and SYDVKM. V was clipped by 7 bases and J by 2 bases, with 12 bases between them. The CDR3 nucleotides read TGTGCCAGCACCGCGCCCAGCGCCTACGAGCAGTACTTC. Translated, it gives CASTAPSAYEQYF. Full variable domain (missing parts from reference TRBV28 and TRBJ2-7): DVKVTQSSRYLVKRTGEKVFLECVQDMDHENMFWYRQDPGLGLRLIYFSYDVKMKEKGDIPEGYSVSREKKERFSLILESASTNQTSMYLCASTAPSAYEQYFGPGTRLTVT.

This clonotype was detected a few times. The chain couples TRBV6-2 or TRBV6-3 to TRBJ1-5, with D hard to call. CDR1 and CDR2 from the germline V gene are MNHEY and SVGEGT. V was cut by 0 bases and J by 3 bases, with 6 bases left in between. The CDR3 extends over 14 amino acids. The DNA of the CDR3 is TGTGCCAGCAGTTACTCGTCGGCCAATCAGCCCCAGCATTTT. It encodes CASSYSSANQPQHF.

Points on this clonotype: The junction differs from germline at one of its ends, possibly a read error. The DNA of the CDR3 is TGCGGTGCTAGCGTGGGAGTGGGGCGGGATGAGCAGTTCTTC. Translated, it gives CGASVGVGRDEQFF. The chain is built from TRBV20-1 and TRBJ2-1, with D tentatively TRBD2 (6 bases). Germline V gene lookup returns CDR1 DFQATT and CDR2 SNEGSKA (reference sequence). This CDR3 comprises 14 residues.

The rearrangement uses TRBV9 and TRBJ1-4; possible D gene TRBD1, 6 bases. The CDR3 has 17 residues. Germline-derived CDR1 and CDR2 are SGDLS and YYNGEE. The V gene lost 3 bases and the J gene lost 7 bases, with 22 bases spanning the gap. The CDR3 nucleotides read TGTGCCAGCAGCGCCCACAGGGTTGTGGGGGGTTTTGAAAAACTGTTTTTT. Translating it yields CASSAHRVVGGFEKLFF. Full variable domain (rest looked up from reference TRBV9 and TRBJ1-4): DSGVTQTPKHLITATGQRVTLRCSPRSGDLSVYWYQQSLDQGLQFLIQYYNGEERAKGNILERFSAQQFPDLHSELNLSSLELGDSALYFCASSAHRVVGGFEKLFFGSGTQLSVL.

This clonotype was observed a single time. This rearrangement joins TRBV11-1 to TRBJ2-4; D gene unclear. V was cut by 1 base and J by 0 bases, with 10 bases left in between. This CDR3 is built from 16 residues. CDR1 and CDR2 from the germline V gene are SGHAT and FQDESV (reference sequence). The CDR3 reads CASSLEPGLAKNIQYF. DNA for the CDR3: TGTGCCAGCAGCTTAGAGCCAGGCTTAGCCAAAAACATTCAGTACTTC. Filled out from reference TRBV11-1 and TRBJ2-4, the complete variable domain reads EAEVAQSPRYKITEKSQAVAFWCDPISGHATLYWYRQILGQGPELLVQFQDESVVDDSQLPKDRFSAERLKGVDSTLKIQPAELGDSAMYLCASSLEPGLAKNIQYFGAGTRLSVL.

This clonotype appeared a single time. A much larger clone lies one base from this, so it may be a read error. This CDR3 reads CASSQVVSGQETQYF. CDR3 bases: TGTGCCAGCAGCCAAGTTGTGAGCGGGCAAGAGACCCAGTACTTC. The chain recombines TRBV3-1 with TRBJ2-5; a possible D gene is TRBD2 (6 bases). This CDR3 is built from 15 residues. Germline CDR1 LGHDT, CDR2 YNNKEL (reference sequence). Trimming took 1 base from V and 2 from J, leaving 11 bases between them.

J is TRBJ2-5 and V is TRBV15; the D call may be TRBD1 or TRBD2 (5 bases each). V was pared by 1 base and J by 7 bases, with 10 bases between. This CDR3 spans 13 amino acids. The germline CDR1 and CDR2 sequences are LNHNV and YYDKDF (reference sequence). The DNA for the CDR3 is TGTGCCACCAGCAGAGTCCCGAGGGGGACCCAGTACTTC. Its translation: CATSRVPRGTQYF.

The chain recombines TRBV6-1 with TRBJ2-1; TRBD2 aligns across 12 bases. CDR1 and CDR2 from the germline V gene are MNHNS and SASEGT. V was clipped by 3 bases and J by 6 bases; unmatched bases: 3. The CDR3 runs 15 residues. CDR3: CASSEASGRANEQFF. DNA for the CDR3: TGTGCCAGCAGTGAGGCTAGCGGGAGGGCCAATGAGCAGTTCTTC.

There are a few counts of this clonotype. This rearrangement joins TRBV9 to TRBJ2-1; 9 bases are a match to TRBD2. J gave up 7 bases and V 2 bases, and 7 bases lay outside the gene matches. The CDR3 contains 15 residues. Germline CDR1 is SGDLS and CDR2 is YYNGEE. Written as DNA, the CDR3 is TGTGCCAGCAGCGTCGGGGGGACTAGCCGGAATGAGCAGTTCTTC. Its translation is CASSVGGTSRNEQFF.

The chain uses TRBV10-1 and TRBJ2-1; TRBD1 matches at 10 bases. The germline CDR1 and CDR2 sequences are WNHNN and SYGVQD (reference sequence). Trimming took 4 bases from V and 6 from J; bases not matched to a gene: 9. CDR3 length equals 16 residues. CDR3 sequence reads: CASSGPGQGRGNEQFF. The CDR3, as DNA: TGCGCCAGCAGTGGGCCGGGACAGGGGAGAGGCAATGAGCAGTTCTTC.

Many counts were recorded for this clonotype. This chain joins TRBV27 and TRBJ2-7; a weak D match, TRBD2 (5 bases). The germline CDR1 and CDR2 sequences are MNHEY and SMNVEV (reference sequence). The CDR3 contains 12 residues. Trimming removed 2 bases at V and 5 bases at J, with 7 bases between. The CDR3: CASSLRGNEQYF. CDR3 bases: TGTGCCAGCAGTTTACGGGGTAACGAGCAGTACTTC.

There are many counts of this clonotype. J is TRBJ2-1 and V is TRBV9; 13 bases fit TRBD2. The CDR3 extends over 17 amino acids. CDR1 SGDLS and CDR2 YYNGEE come from the germline V gene. V trimming: 0 bases; J trimming: 7 bases; junction bases outside the gene matches: 7. CDR3 protein: CASSVDPGTSGMNEQFF. As DNA, the CDR3 is TGTGCCAGCAGCGTAGATCCCGGGACTAGCGGGATGAATGAGCAGTTCTTC.

Many counts were recorded for this clonotype. J is TRBJ2-7 and V is TRBV28; no reliable D call. The length of the CDR3 is 13 residues. V dropped 7 bases and J dropped 0 bases, with 10 bases sitting between them. Germline values: CDR1 MDHEN, CDR2 SYDVKM. CDR3 residues: CASMGGSSYEQYF. The CDR3 nucleotides are TGTGCCAGCATGGGCGGAAGCTCCTACGAGCAGTACTTC.

This clonotype was picked up a small number of times. This chain uses TRBV15 with TRBJ2-2; D possibly corresponds to TRBD2 (7 bases). Trimming pared 2 bases from V and 5 bases from J, leaving 18 bases between. The CDR3 consists of 17 residues. Germline V gene data show CDR1 as LNHNV and CDR2 as YYDKDF (reference sequence). The DNA for the CDR3 is TGTGCCACCAGCAGACTGGGGAGGGGGAGTGGGACCGGGGAGCTGTTTTTT. It encodes CATSRLGRGSGTGELFF.

The CDR3 is CASSLLSSGPYEQYF. CDR3 DNA sequence: TGTGCCAGCAGTTTATTGTCTAGCGGGCCGTACGAGCAGTACTTC. The chain uses TRBV28 and TRBJ2-7; TRBD2 aligns across 8 bases. This CDR3 has 15 amino acids. J gave up 4 bases and V 1 base, and 6 bases lay outside the gene matches. Germline CDR1 is MDHEN and CDR2 is SYDVKM.